This passage covers 10 T cell receptor beta chains from one sample sequenced in a study of long-term antiretroviral therapy in people with HIV. Survey level was the resolution at which the v3.0 immunoSEQ assay ran. Profiled with immunoSEQ multiplex PCR; TCRdb holds only in-frame clones, not every one. This sample has about 43,000 clones, with less than 95% found just once. The sequencing here drew on unsorted PBMCs, taken approximately 9.5 years after starting antiretroviral therapy. The receptors were sampled from a man aged 25-45 years with HIV.

The CDR3 loop reads CASSLRPLAGEETQYF. Here the CDR3 DNA reads TGTGCCAGCAGCTTAAGGCCTCTAGCGGGGGAGGAGACCCAGTACTTC. The chain carries TRBV7-8 and TRBJ2-5; the match to TRBD2 covers 10 bases. Per the germline V gene, CDR1 is SGHVS and CDR2 is FQNEAQ. The CDR3 length is 16 residues. The J segment lost 5 bases and the V segment lost 2 bases, leaving 8 bases of the junction unmatched.

The chain is built from TRBV27 and TRBJ1-2, with D maybe TRBD1 (5 bases). Germline CDR1 reads MNHEY; CDR2 reads SMNVEV (reference sequence). This CDR3 has 16 residues. Deletions cut 6 bases from V and 2 bases from J, with 19 bases between. CDR3: CASRGPWTLENYGYTF. CDR3 DNA: TGTGCCAGCAGGGGCCCGTGGACACTCGAAAACTATGGCTACACCTTC.

This chain connects TRBV27 to TRBJ1-4; 9 bases are shared with TRBD1. J lost 7 bases, V lost 3 bases, and 9 bases had no gene match. The germline V gene has CDR1 MNHEY and CDR2 SMNVEV (reference sequence). CDR3 length: 16 residues. This CDR3 is CASSLNRGRGGEKLFF. As DNA, the CDR3 is TGTGCCAGCAGTTTGAACAGGGGGCGCGGGGGTGAAAAACTGTTTTTT.

The chain links TRBV7-6 to TRBJ2-1; D gene unclear. This CDR3 region has 13 residues. Per germline, CDR1 SGHVS and CDR2 FNYEAQ. Trimming removed 1 base at V and 9 bases at J, with 10 bases between. The DNA for the CDR3 is TGTGCCAGCAGCTTAGTGCCAGGCAGTGAGCAGTTCTTC. Amino acids: CASSLVPGSEQFF. The full variable domain, rest sourced from reference TRBV7-6 and TRBJ2-1, is GAGVSQSPRYKVTKRGQDVALRCDPISGHVSLYWYRQALGQGPEFLTYFNYEAQQDKSGLPNDRFSAERPEGSISTLTIQRTEQRDSAMYRCASSLVPGSEQFFGPGTRLTVL.

The chain uses TRBV9 and TRBJ1-1, with D hard to call. The CDR3 contains 15 residues. The germline CDR1 and CDR2 sequences are SGDLS and YYNGEE. The V end was cut by 0 bases, the J end by 0 bases, with 9 bases between. The CDR3 reads CASSVVSQVNTEAFF. CDR3 nucleotide sequence: TGTGCCAGCAGCGTAGTTTCACAAGTGAACACTGAAGCTTTCTTT.

V gene TRBV7-9 combines with J gene TRBJ1-2, with D unresolved. Trimming stripped 11 bases from V and 4 bases from J, with 14 bases between. This CDR3 spans 12 amino acids. CDR1 and CDR2 (germline): SEHNR, FQNEAQ (reference sequence). CDR3 DNA: TGTGCCGGTGGCGGGGAAGGCTATGGCTACACCTTC. It codes for CAGGGEGYGYTF.

The J gene is TRBJ1-2, the V gene TRBV4-1; TRBD1 is a possible D gene (5 bases). Germline CDR1 reads MGHRA; CDR2 reads YSYEKL. Trimming removed 5 bases from V and 6 bases from J, with 13 bases in between. The CDR3 sequence is 13 residues long. As DNA, the CDR3 is TGCGCCAGCAGCGGTCAGGGTAGCGATGGCTACACCTTC. This codes for CASSGQGSDGYTF.

This chain uses TRBV5-1 with TRBJ2-7, with D possibly matching TRBD1 (6 bases). V was pared by 3 bases and J by 2 bases, with 9 bases between. Germline V gene data show CDR1 as SGHRS and CDR2 as YFSETQ. The CDR3 loop spans 13 amino acids. For the CDR3, the DNA is TGCGCCAGCAGCTGGGACACACCCTACGAGCAGTACTTC. Amino acid sequence: CASSWDTPYEQYF.

This sequence joins TRBV19 and TRBJ1-6; possibly TRBD1 for D (6 bases). The CDR3 sequence is 16 residues long. The V gene's germline CDR1 is LNHDA and CDR2 SQIVND (reference sequence). V dropped 6 bases and J dropped 8 bases, with 20 bases sitting between them. The CDR3 reads CASRRDAGDPDSPLHF. The CDR3 region has the DNA TGTGCCAGTAGGAGAGACGCAGGGGACCCCGATTCACCCCTCCACTTT. Together with reference TRBV19 and TRBJ1-6, the CDR3 gives the full variable domain: DGGITQSPKYLFRKEGQNVTLSCEQNLNHDAMYWYRQDPGQGLRLIYYSQIVNDFQKGDIAEGYSVSREKKESFPLTVTSAQKNPTAFYLCASRRDAGDPDSPLHFGNGTRLTVT.

The chain recombines TRBV20-1 with TRBJ1-4; D unclear. This CDR3 region has 11 residues. Germline V CDR1 and CDR2: DFQATT, SNEGSKA (reference sequence). V was clipped by 5 bases and J by 5 bases, with 6 bases between them. CDR3: CSAGPNEKLFF. The DNA of the CDR3 is TGCAGTGCTGGCCCAAATGAAAAACTGTTTTTT.